Listed here are 30 T cell receptor beta chains from one sample, sequenced in a study of shared clonotypes between healthy human individuals. Profiled with immunoSEQ multiplex PCR; TCRdb holds only in-frame clones, not every one. The sample lists over a million clones, approximately 80% seen once, with around 0.61% in the top ten. Sequenced sample: memory CD4+ T cells from PBMCs. Subset in this sample: CD45RA-negative fraction. These receptors were collected from a man younger than 35 in good health. Some clones in this sample may be carry-over from other donors' samples.

Many counts were recorded for this clone. This sample includes further DNA sequences coding for the same CDR3. The V and J genes are TRBV4-1 and TRBJ1-3; D is uncertain. Between the trimmed V and J ends, which lost 3 bases and 1 base, there was a span of 13 bases. Germline CDR1 reads MGHRA; CDR2 reads YSYEKL. The CDR3 covers 16 residues. The CDR3 reads CASSQAGLTSGNTIYF. Written as DNA, the CDR3 is TGCGCCAGCAGCCAGGCCGGACTGACTTCTGGAAACACCATATATTTT.

This chain joins TRBV6-6 and TRBJ1-3, with 7 bases identical to TRBD1. This CDR3 is built from 15 residues. Germline V gives CDR1 MNHNY, CDR2 SVGAGI (reference sequence). Trimming took 5 bases from V and 3 from J; bases not matched to a gene: 7. The CDR3 sequence is CASSSRTGIGNTIYF. The CDR3 DNA follows: TGTGCCAGCAGTAGCCGGACAGGAATTGGAAACACCATATATTTT.

This clone was observed a single time. The CDR3 spells CASSATALDTGELFF. Here the CDR3 DNA reads TGTGCCAGCAGCGCGACAGCACTGGACACCGGGGAGCTGTTTTTT. J is TRBJ2-2 and V is TRBV7-7; D perhaps matches TRBD1 (5 bases). Germline loops: CDR1 SSHAT, CDR2 FNYEAQ (reference sequence). Deletions cut 5 bases from V and 3 bases from J, with 13 bases between. CDR3 size: 15 residues.

The V and J genes are TRBV28 and TRBJ2-1; D unresolved. V dropped 6 bases and J dropped 2 bases, with 8 bases sitting between them. Looked up from germline, CDR1 is MDHEN and CDR2 is SYDVKM. The CDR3 extends over 13 amino acids. The CDR3 here is CASRTQPYNEQFF. The CDR3 bases are TGTGCCAGCAGGACACAACCCTACAATGAGCAGTTCTTC.

The chain combines TRBV7-9 with TRBJ1-2; TRBD1 is a possible D gene (6 bases). CDR3 length: 15 residues. Germline V lookup: CDR1 SEHNR, CDR2 FQNEAQ (reference sequence). V was cut by 5 bases and J by 4 bases, with 17 bases left in between. CDR3 in amino acids: CASSPGGLGGYGYTF. Written as DNA, the CDR3 is TGTGCCAGCAGCCCCGGGGGATTAGGGGGCTATGGCTACACCTTC.

The chain links TRBV6-1 to TRBJ2-1; 10 bases map to TRBD2. CDR1 is MNHNS, CDR2 SASEGT, per germline. Trimming cost V 6 bases and J 4 bases; bases outside gene matches: 6. The CDR3 consists of 15 residues. The DNA of the CDR3 is TGTGCCAGCAGGGTAGCGGGAGGTTGGTACAATGAGCAGTTCTTC. This codes for CASRVAGGWYNEQFF.

This rearrangement joins TRBV29-1 to TRBJ1-1, with D perhaps TRBD1 (6 bases). Germline loops: CDR1 SQVTM, CDR2 ANQGSEA. Trimming took 5 bases from V and 0 from J, leaving 10 bases between them. CDR3 length equals 13 residues. DNA of the CDR3: TGCAGCGTTTCAGGGGTGTTGAACACTGAAGCTTTCTTT. This translates into CSVSGVLNTEAFF.

V usage is TRBV20-1 and J usage is TRBJ1-1; tentatively, D is TRBD1 (6 bases). Germline lookup yields CDR1 DFQATT and CDR2 SNEGSKA (reference sequence). CDR3 length: 11 amino acids. The CDR3 bases are TGCAGGGGGGCTCCTCGAACTGAAGCTTTCTTT. Translated: CRGAPRTEAFF.

The chain uses TRBV7-2 and TRBJ2-1; D may be TRBD1 or TRBD2 (5 bases each). Deletions cut 1 base from V and 10 bases from J, with 23 bases between. Germline lookup yields CDR1 SGHTA and CDR2 FQGNSA. The length of the CDR3 is 17 residues. As DNA, the CDR3 is TGTGCCAGCAGCTTAGTTCCCCCAGGGATAGACGGGGCCGAGCAGTTCTTC. This encodes CASSLVPPGIDGAEQFF.

This clone was seen only a few times. The chain carries TRBV19 and TRBJ1-2; D unresolved. With 2 bases removed from V and 5 bases from J, the gap between germline ends came to 12 bases. Per germline, CDR1 LNHDA and CDR2 SQIVND (reference sequence). The CDR3 is 14 residues long. CDR3 coding DNA: TGTGCCAGTAGTATAAGTGGGGATCAGTATGGCTACACCTTC. It codes for CASSISGDQYGYTF.

This clone was picked up many times. The chain links TRBV25-1 to TRBJ2-1, with D unresolved. V lost 6 bases to trimming and J lost 5 bases, with 5 bases between them. CDR1 and CDR2 from the germline V gene are MGHDK and SYGVNS. This CDR3 has 11 residues. This CDR3 reads CASRWDNEQFF. The CDR3 DNA reads TGTGCCAGCAGATGGGACAATGAGCAGTTCTTC.

In the case of this clone: The same CDR3 also results from other DNA sequences found in this sample. This chain links TRBV7-2 with TRBJ1-1; D not resolved. The V gene's germline CDR1 is SGHTA and CDR2 FQGNSA. V was pared by 1 base and J by 1 base, with 4 bases between. The CDR3 totals 13 residues. CDR3 bases: TGTGCCAGCAGCTTAGACAGGAACACTGAAGCTTTCTTT. Translating it yields CASSLDRNTEAFF.

The genes are TRBV2 and TRBJ2-5; maybe TRBD2 (5 bases). V was cut by 4 bases and J by 4 bases, with 22 bases left in between. CDR1 SNHLY and CDR2 FYNNEI come from the germline V gene. The CDR3 has 17 amino acids. The CDR3 protein is CASSGWLGAAPGETQYF. The CDR3 nucleotides are TGTGCCAGCAGTGGGTGGCTCGGAGCGGCCCCAGGAGAGACCCAGTACTTC.

The chain employs TRBV29-1 and TRBJ1-2; 7 bases are shared with TRBD1. CDR1 and CDR2 from the germline V gene are SQVTM and ANQGSEA. With 6 bases clipped from V and 4 bases from J, the junction kept 5 bases outside the gene matches. This CDR3 has 12 amino acids. The CDR3 region has the DNA TGCAGCGTCGCTCACAGGGGCTATGGCTACACCTTC. It codes for CSVAHRGYGYTF. The entire variable domain, with the rest obtained from reference TRBV29-1 and TRBJ1-2, is as follows: SAVISQKPSRDICQRGTSLTIQCQVDSQVTMMFWYRQQPGQSLTLIATANQGSEATYESGFVIDKFPISRPNLTFSTLTVSNMSPEDSSIYLCSVAHRGYGYTFGSGTRLTVV.

The chain uses TRBV18 and TRBJ1-4; no clear D gene. V dropped 3 bases and J dropped 8 bases, with 13 bases sitting between them. The CDR3 is 14 residues long. Germline values: CDR1 KGHSH, CDR2 LQKENI. CDR3 amino acids: CASSPKNRGEKLFF. The CDR3, as DNA: TGTGCCAGCTCACCTAAGAACCGAGGGGAAAAACTGTTTTTT.

The chain employs TRBV28 and TRBJ2-1, with D perhaps matching TRBD1 or TRBD2 (5 bases each). Looked up from germline, CDR1 is MDHEN and CDR2 is SYDVKM. V lost 3 bases and J lost 15, with 12 bases in between. CDR3 size: 11 residues. The CDR3 nucleotides read TGTGCCAGCAGTTTCCCGACAGCGGCGTTCTTC. Its translation: CASSFPTAAFF.

This chain uses TRBV4-2 with TRBJ2-7; 9 bases match TRBD2. J gave up 5 bases and V 1 base, and 9 bases lay outside the gene matches. This CDR3 contains 16 residues. Germline-derived CDR1 and CDR2 are LGHNA and YNFKEQ. The CDR3 here is CASSQGSGREGNEQYF. CDR3 nucleotide sequence: TGTGCCAGCAGCCAAGGAAGTGGGCGGGAGGGGAACGAGCAGTACTTC.

The table lists this clone with a few counts. V and J are TRBV5-1 and TRBJ2-1; 7 bases align to TRBD2. V lost 2 bases and J lost 8; bases outside the gene matches: 7. CDR1 SGHRS and CDR2 YFSETQ come from the germline V gene. The length of the CDR3 is 14 residues. CDR3 residues: CASSLRTSPHEQFF. The CDR3 DNA is TGCGCCAGCAGCTTACGGACTAGTCCCCATGAGCAGTTCTTC. The full variable domain, rest sourced from reference TRBV5-1 and TRBJ2-1, is KAGVTQTPRYLIKTRGQQVTLSCSPISGHRSVSWYQQTPGQGLQFLFEYFSETQRNKGNFPGRFSGRQFSNSRSEMNVSTLELGDSALYLCASSLRTSPHEQFFGPGTRLTVL.

CDR3 sequence (DNA): TGTGCCAGCAAACGTAGGGGGGGACACTTCTACGAGCAGTACTTC. Translated: CASKRRGGHFYEQYF. The V and J genes are TRBV9 and TRBJ2-7, with D possibly TRBD2 on 7 matching bases. The ends were cut back, 6 bases at V and 3 bases at J, with 19 bases in the middle. From germline, CDR1 is SGDLS and CDR2 YYNGEE. The CDR3 is 15 residues long.

The gene calls are TRBV10-3 and TRBJ2-7; tentatively, D is TRBD1 or TRBD2 (6 bases each). This CDR3 is 13 amino acids long. Germline V gene data show CDR1 as ENHRY and CDR2 as SYGVKD. Trimming removed 4 bases from V and 7 bases from J, with 14 bases in between. CDR3 bases: TGTGCCATCAGTGCAGTGGGGGGCAGGGAGCAGTACTTC. This gives the protein CAISAVGGREQYF.

The genes are TRBV19 and TRBJ1-5; D uncertain. Per germline, CDR1 LNHDA and CDR2 SQIVND (reference sequence). Trimming removed 7 bases at V and 4 bases at J, with 11 bases between. This CDR3 is built from 13 residues. The chain's CDR3 is CASTGFSNQPQHF. CDR3 bases: TGTGCCAGTACAGGATTCTCGAATCAGCCCCAGCATTTT.

As to this clone: The sample contains more than one DNA sequence encoding this CDR3. The V call is TRBV5-4, the J call TRBJ2-1; 14 nucleotides match TRBD2. Unmatched junction bases numbered 4, after V lost 4 bases and J lost 7 bases. The CDR3 covers 15 residues. Germline V CDR1 and CDR2: SGHNT, YYREEE (reference sequence). CDR3 sequence (DNA): TGTGCCAGCAGCCCTGGACTAGCGGGAGGAAATGAGCAGTTCTTC. Its translation is CASSPGLAGGNEQFF.

CDR3 sequence reads: CASSVTGGNQPQHF. The DNA of the CDR3 is TGTGCCAGCTCAGTGACAGGTGGAAATCAGCCCCAGCATTTT. The rearrangement uses TRBV19 and TRBJ1-5; TRBD1 might be the D (6 bases). The CDR3 is 14 residues long. Trimming took 9 bases from V and 4 from J, leaving 16 bases between them. In germline, CDR1 is LNHDA, CDR2 SQIVND (reference sequence).

The chain joins TRBV11-3 to TRBJ2-5, with D unclear. Germline CDR1 SGHNT, CDR2 YENEEA. V was trimmed by 5 bases and J by 4 bases, leaving 5 bases between them. This CDR3 has 11 residues. CDR3 DNA: TGTGCCAGCAGCAAGGGAGAGACCCAGTACTTC. Protein sequence: CASSKGETQYF.

The rearrangement links TRBV19 to TRBJ1-2; tentative D call: TRBD1 (6 bases). The CDR3 has 15 amino acids. Germline V lookup: CDR1 LNHDA, CDR2 SQIVND (reference sequence). Trimming shortened V by 6 bases and J by 8 bases, and 22 bases separated the two germline ends. The CDR3 protein is CASRGTGNGPGGYTF. The CDR3 region has the DNA TGTGCCAGTAGGGGTACAGGGAATGGACCCGGAGGCTACACCTTC.

V and J are TRBV10-1 and TRBJ2-5; no reliable D call. With 4 bases removed from V and 0 bases from J, the gap between germline ends came to 15 bases. Germline CDR1 and CDR2: WNHNN and SYGVQD (reference sequence). CDR3 length: 16 residues. This CDR3 is CASSAPLGGDQETQYF. CDR3 sequence (DNA): TGCGCCAGCAGTGCCCCCCTTGGTGGCGACCAAGAGACCCAGTACTTC.

J is TRBJ2-5 and V is TRBV30; D is ambiguous. Germline-derived CDR1 and CDR2 are GTSNPN and SVGIG (reference sequence). V lost 0 bases, J lost 4 bases, and 9 bases lay in between. The CDR3 is made up of 13 amino acids. CDR3 protein: CAWSVNTRETQYF. The CDR3 DNA is TGTGCCTGGAGTGTAAACACGAGAGAGACCCAGTACTTC.

The chain uses TRBV4-1 and TRBJ2-2; D possibly corresponds to TRBD1 (5 bases). CDR3 length equals 16 residues. The germline CDR1 and CDR2 sequences are MGHRA and YSYEKL. Trimming removed 0 bases at V and 2 bases at J, with 10 bases between. CDR3 nucleotide sequence: TGCGCCAGCAGCCAAGATTACAGGAGAAACACCGGGGAGCTGTTTTTT. Protein product: CASSQDYRRNTGELFF.

The chain uses TRBV10-3 and TRBJ2-3; D may be TRBD1 (5 bases). The CDR3 runs 13 residues. Germline CDR1 reads ENHRY; CDR2 reads SYGVKD. V dropped 0 bases and J dropped 5 bases, with 6 bases sitting between them. CDR3 amino acids: CAISESGVDTQYF. The CDR3 bases are TGTGCCATCAGTGAGTCAGGGGTAGATACGCAGTATTTT.

V is TRBV28 and J is TRBJ1-2, with unresolved D. CDR1 and CDR2 (germline): MDHEN, SYDVKM. The V end lost 2 bases, the J end lost 8 bases, and 18 bases lay between the germline ends. The CDR3 is made up of 15 amino acids. The CDR3 here is CASSLRRQNPSGYTF. CDR3 in DNA: TGTGCCAGCAGTTTAAGGAGGCAGAACCCATCCGGCTACACCTTC.